The 13 T cell receptor beta chains below were found in one sample sequenced in a study of T-cell memory formation after mild COVID-19. Each CDR3 protein gets one entry after TCRdb re-called the 5' RACE reads with MiXCR. The sample comprises fewer than 450,000 distinct CDR3 sequences, about 21% of which are singletons, and approximately 12% rests with the top ten. The sample consisted of PBMCs or a T cell subset sorted from them (not recorded which). These receptor sequences come from an adult woman who had mild COVID-19 (a few samples of this study predate the infection). Cell type and time point are not known.

This sequence joins TRBV29-1 and TRBJ2-2; D is ambiguous. V was trimmed by 6 bases and J by 2 bases, leaving 10 bases between them. Germline V gene sequence: CDR1 SQVTM, CDR2 ANQGSEA. This CDR3 spans 13 amino acids. This CDR3 reads CSVLAVNTGELFF. The CDR3 bases are TGCAGCGTGCTGGCAGTTAACACCGGGGAGCTGTTTTTT.

The chain joins TRBV9 to TRBJ1-1; 12 bases line up with TRBD1. Germline values: CDR1 SGDLS, CDR2 YYNGEE. J gave up 7 bases and V 4 bases, and 8 bases lay outside the gene matches. The CDR3 runs 15 residues. The CDR3 loop reads CASSLQGQGAGEAFF. DNA of the CDR3: TGTGCCAGCAGCCTTCAGGGACAGGGGGCTGGTGAAGCTTTCTTT.

This clonotype has just a few counts. The rearrangement uses TRBV4-3 and TRBJ2-7, with 8 nucleotides matching TRBD1. CDR3 length equals 15 residues. V trimming: 3 bases; J trimming: 6 bases; junction bases outside the gene matches: 10. CDR1 is LGHNA and CDR2 is YSLEER in the germline V gene. CDR3 sequence reads: CASSQVGTDRGEQYF. CDR3 coding DNA: TGCGCCAGCAGCCAGGTCGGTACCGACAGGGGCGAGCAGTACTTC.

This clonotype occurred a few times. The rearrangement links TRBV10-3 to TRBJ2-1; D might be TRBD2 (5 bases). CDR3 length: 20 amino acids. Looked up from germline, CDR1 is ENHRY and CDR2 is SYGVKD. Between the trimmed V and J ends, which lost 3 bases and 0 bases, there was a span of 24 bases. The CDR3 here is CAISDSGGGLLGGSYNEQFF. The CDR3 nucleotides read TGTGCCATCAGTGATTCTGGTGGCGGACTTCTAGGAGGCTCCTACAATGAGCAGTTCTTC.

This clonotype was detected only a few times. The chain has TRBV5-5 and TRBJ2-1; D might be TRBD1 or TRBD2, each matching 5 bases. V was pared by 2 bases and J by 1 base, with 16 bases between. Germline V gene lookup returns CDR1 SGHKS and CDR2 YYEKEE (reference sequence). There are 17 residues in the CDR3. The CDR3 spells CASSLVWLGTSYNEQFF. The CDR3 nucleotides are TGTGCCAGCAGCTTAGTCTGGCTGGGGACGTCCTACAATGAGCAGTTCTTC.

The chain is built from TRBV9 and TRBJ2-2; D ambiguous. The CDR3 loop spans 13 amino acids. CDR1 SGDLS and CDR2 YYNGEE come from the germline V gene. Between the trimmed V and J ends, which lost 3 bases and 7 bases, there was a span of 10 bases. For the CDR3, the DNA is TGTGCCAGCAGCGCCTTGGCCGGCGGGGAGCTGTTTTTT. It encodes CASSALAGGELFF.

This clonotype was counted at least ten times. The chain links TRBV20-1 to TRBJ2-2, with D perhaps given as TRBD1 or TRBD2 (7 bases each). Between the trimmed V and J ends, which lost 3 bases and 4 bases, there was a span of 15 bases. The germline CDR1 and CDR2 sequences are DFQATT and SNEGSKA (reference sequence). This CDR3 is built from 15 residues. CDR3 sequence (DNA): TGCAGTGCTAGGAGGGAGGGGGCGACCACCGGGGAGCTGTTTTTT. Residues: CSARREGATTGELFF.

The rearrangement links TRBV20-1 to TRBJ2-7, with 7 bases that match TRBD1. The trim removed 3 bases at V and 3 bases at J, leaving 5 bases unmatched. Germline values: CDR1 DFQATT, CDR2 SNEGSKA (reference sequence). CDR3 length: 13 amino acids. The CDR3 protein is CSASEGTVYEQYF. The CDR3 DNA sequence: TGCAGTGCTAGTGAAGGGACAGTCTACGAGCAGTACTTC.

This clonotype was seen a handful of times. The rearrangement joins TRBV20-1 to TRBJ1-2; perhaps TRBD1 as D (5 bases). Trimming removed 6 bases at V and 2 bases at J, with 10 bases between. Germline CDR1 reads DFQATT; CDR2 reads SNEGSKA (reference sequence). CDR3 length: 12 residues. In nucleotides, the CDR3 is TGCAGTGCCTCAGGGAGAAACTATGGCTACACCTTC. Translation: CSASGRNYGYTF.

This clonotype was found a few times. The rearrangement uses TRBV19 and TRBJ1-2; 9 positions agree with TRBD1. The germline V gene encodes CDR1 LNHDA and CDR2 SQIVND (reference sequence). Trimming took 10 bases from V and 9 from J; bases not matched to a gene: 12. This CDR3 has 13 residues. Here the CDR3 DNA reads TGTGCCACAGACCTCGGGACAGGGACGAGCTACACCTTC. Translated: CATDLGTGTSYTF.

In the case of this clonotype: Sequence at one end of the junction differs from germline and may be a read error. The rearrangement joins TRBV12-3 or TRBV12-4 to TRBJ2-7; 9 bases fit TRBD2. The CDR3 length is 12 residues. This CDR3 reads CASSLSEAGGHF. The CDR3 DNA is TGTGCCAGCAGTTTGAGTGAGGCGGGGGGGCACTTC.

This clonotype was seen ten or more times. The chain uses TRBV20-1 and TRBJ2-7; 15 bases are shared with TRBD2. The ends lost 2 bases at V and 1 base at J; junction bases unmatched: 9. Germline assignment: CDR1 DFQATT and CDR2 SNEGSKA (reference sequence). This CDR3 spans 18 amino acids. This chain's CDR3 is CSARRAGLAGGYSYEQYF. As DNA, the CDR3 is TGCAGTGCTAGAAGGGCGGGACTAGCGGGGGGCTATTCCTACGAGCAGTACTTC.

This clonotype has more than one count but fewer than ten. The V gene is TRBV20-1, the J gene TRBJ2-7, with 7 bases lining up with TRBD2. J lost 7 bases, V lost 0 bases, and 12 bases had no gene match. CDR3 length: 15 residues. Germline V CDR1 and CDR2: DFQATT, SNEGSKA (reference sequence). CDR3 in DNA: TGCAGTGCTAGAGATTTTGGCGCCGGGAGGCGAGAGCAGTACTTC. It encodes CSARDFGAGRREQYF.